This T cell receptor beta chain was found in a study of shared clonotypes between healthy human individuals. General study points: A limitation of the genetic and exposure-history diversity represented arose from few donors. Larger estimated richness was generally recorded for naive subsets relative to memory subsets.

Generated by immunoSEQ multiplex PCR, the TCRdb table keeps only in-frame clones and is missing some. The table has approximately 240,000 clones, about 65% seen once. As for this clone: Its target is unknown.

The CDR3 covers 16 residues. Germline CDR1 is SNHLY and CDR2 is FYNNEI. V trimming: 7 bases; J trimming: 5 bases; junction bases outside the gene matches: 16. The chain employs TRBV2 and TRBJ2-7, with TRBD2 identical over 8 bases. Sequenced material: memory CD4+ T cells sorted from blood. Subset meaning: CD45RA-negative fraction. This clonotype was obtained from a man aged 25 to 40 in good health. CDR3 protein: CASTRASGLLSNEQYF. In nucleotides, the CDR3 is TGTGCCAGCACTCGAGCTAGCGGGCTCCTAAGCAACGAGCAGTACTTC.